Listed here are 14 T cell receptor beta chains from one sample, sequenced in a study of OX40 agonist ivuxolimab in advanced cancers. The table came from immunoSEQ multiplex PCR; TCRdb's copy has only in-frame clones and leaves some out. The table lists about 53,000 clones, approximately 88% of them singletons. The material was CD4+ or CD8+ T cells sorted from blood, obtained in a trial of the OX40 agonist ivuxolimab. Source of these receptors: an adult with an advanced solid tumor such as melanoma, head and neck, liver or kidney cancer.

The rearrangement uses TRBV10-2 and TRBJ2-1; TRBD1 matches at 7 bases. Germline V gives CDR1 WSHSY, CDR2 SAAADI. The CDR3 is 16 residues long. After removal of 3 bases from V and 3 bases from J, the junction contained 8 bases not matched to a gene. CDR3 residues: CASSDHGQDNYNEQFF. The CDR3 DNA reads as TGCGCCAGCAGTGACCACGGACAGGATAACTACAATGAGCAGTTCTTC.

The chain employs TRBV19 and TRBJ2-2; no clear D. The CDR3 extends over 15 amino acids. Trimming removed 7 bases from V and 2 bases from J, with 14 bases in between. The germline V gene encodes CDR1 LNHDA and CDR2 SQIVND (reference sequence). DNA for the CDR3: TGTGCCAGTAACCCCAGGACGGGTAACACCGGGGAGCTGTTTTTT. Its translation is CASNPRTGNTGELFF.

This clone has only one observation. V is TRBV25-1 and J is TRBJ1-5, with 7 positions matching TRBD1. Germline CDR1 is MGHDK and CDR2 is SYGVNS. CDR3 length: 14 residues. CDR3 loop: CAKEGGVGNQPQHF. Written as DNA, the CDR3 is TGTGCAAAGGAAGGGGGCGTTGGTAATCAGCCCCAGCATTTT.

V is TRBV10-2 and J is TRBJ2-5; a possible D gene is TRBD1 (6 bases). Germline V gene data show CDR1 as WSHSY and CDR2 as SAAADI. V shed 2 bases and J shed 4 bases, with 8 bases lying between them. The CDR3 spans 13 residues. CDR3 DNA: TGCGCCAGCAGTGAGATGGGGGCAGAGACCCAGTACTTC. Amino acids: CASSEMGAETQYF.

The DNA of the CDR3 is TGTGCCACCAGCAAACTAGCGGGAGTTTACAATGAGCAGTTCTTC. This sequence encodes CATSKLAGVYNEQFF. This chain connects TRBV15 to TRBJ2-1, with TRBD2 matching over 11 bases. This CDR3 spans 15 amino acids. The trim removed 4 bases at V and 4 bases at J, leaving 3 bases unmatched. CDR1 and CDR2 (germline): LNHNV, YYDKDF (reference sequence).

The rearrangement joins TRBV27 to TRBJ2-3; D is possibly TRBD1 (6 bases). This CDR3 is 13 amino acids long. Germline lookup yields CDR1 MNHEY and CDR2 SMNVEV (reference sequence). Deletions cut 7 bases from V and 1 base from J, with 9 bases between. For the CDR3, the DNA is TGTGCCAGCAATAACAGGGGCACAGATACGCAGTATTTT. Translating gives CASNNRGTDTQYF.

CDR3 DNA: TGCAGCGGGGGGACAGGGGGCACCGGGGAGCTGTTTTTT. Protein product: CSGGTGGTGELFF. V usage is TRBV29-1 and J usage is TRBJ2-2; TRBD1 matches 11 bases. V gave up 7 bases and J gave up 4 bases; unmatched junction bases: 2. The CDR3 consists of 13 residues. Germline CDR1 SQVTM, CDR2 ANQGSEA.

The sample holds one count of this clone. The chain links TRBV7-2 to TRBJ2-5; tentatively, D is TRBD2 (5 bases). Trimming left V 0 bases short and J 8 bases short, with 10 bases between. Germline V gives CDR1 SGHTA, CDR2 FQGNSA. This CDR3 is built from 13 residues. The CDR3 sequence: CASSLAVGRTQYF. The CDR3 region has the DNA TGTGCCAGCAGCTTAGCAGTGGGGAGAACCCAGTACTTC.

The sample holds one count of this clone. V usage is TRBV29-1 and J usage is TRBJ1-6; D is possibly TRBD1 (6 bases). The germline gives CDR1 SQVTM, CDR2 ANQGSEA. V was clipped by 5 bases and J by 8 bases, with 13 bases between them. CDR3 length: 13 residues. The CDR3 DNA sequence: TGCAGCGTTCAGACAGGCGGCGATTCACCCCTCCACTTT. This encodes CSVQTGGDSPLHF.

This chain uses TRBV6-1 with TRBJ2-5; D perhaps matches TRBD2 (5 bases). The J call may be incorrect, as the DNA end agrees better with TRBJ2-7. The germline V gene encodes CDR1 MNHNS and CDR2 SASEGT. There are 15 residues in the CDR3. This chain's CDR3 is CATYEEGRFPYEQYF. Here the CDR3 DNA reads TGTGCCACCTATGAAGAGGGCAGGTTCCCCTACGAGCAGTACTTC.

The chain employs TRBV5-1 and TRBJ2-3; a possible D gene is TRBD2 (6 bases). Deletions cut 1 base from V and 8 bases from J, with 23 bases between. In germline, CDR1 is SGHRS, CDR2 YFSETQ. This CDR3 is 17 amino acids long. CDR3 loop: CASSLRVRVAGRGTQYF. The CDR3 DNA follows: TGCGCCAGCAGCTTGAGGGTTAGGGTCGCCGGGAGAGGTACGCAGTATTTT.

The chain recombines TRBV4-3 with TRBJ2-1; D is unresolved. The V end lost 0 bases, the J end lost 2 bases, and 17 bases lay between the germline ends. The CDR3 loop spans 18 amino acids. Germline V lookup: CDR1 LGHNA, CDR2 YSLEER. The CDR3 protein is CASSQDPPSRWAYNEQFF. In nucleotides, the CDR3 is TGCGCCAGCAGCCAAGATCCCCCCTCCCGGTGGGCCTACAATGAGCAGTTCTTC.

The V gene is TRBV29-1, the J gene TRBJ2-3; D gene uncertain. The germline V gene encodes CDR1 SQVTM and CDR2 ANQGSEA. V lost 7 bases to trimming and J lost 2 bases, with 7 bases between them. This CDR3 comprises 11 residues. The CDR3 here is CSAGHTDTQYF. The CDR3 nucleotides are TGCAGCGCTGGGCACACAGATACGCAGTATTTT.

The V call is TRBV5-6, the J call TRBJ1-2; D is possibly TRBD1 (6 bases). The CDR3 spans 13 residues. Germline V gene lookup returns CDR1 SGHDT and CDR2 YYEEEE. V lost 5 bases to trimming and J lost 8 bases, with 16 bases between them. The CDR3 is CASRPSGGAGYTF. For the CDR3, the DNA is TGTGCCAGCAGACCGTCGGGGGGCGCGGGCTACACCTTC.